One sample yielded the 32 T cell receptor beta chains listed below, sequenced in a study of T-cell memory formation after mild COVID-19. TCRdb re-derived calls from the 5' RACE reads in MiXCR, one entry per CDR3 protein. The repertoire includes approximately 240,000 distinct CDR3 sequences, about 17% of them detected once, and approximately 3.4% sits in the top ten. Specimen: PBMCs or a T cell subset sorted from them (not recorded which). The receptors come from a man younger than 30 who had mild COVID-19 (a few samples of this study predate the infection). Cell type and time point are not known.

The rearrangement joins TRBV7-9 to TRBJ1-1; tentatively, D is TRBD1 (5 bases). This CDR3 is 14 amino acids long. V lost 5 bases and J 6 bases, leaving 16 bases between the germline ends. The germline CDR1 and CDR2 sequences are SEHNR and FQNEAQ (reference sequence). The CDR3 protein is CASSQEGSRAEAFF. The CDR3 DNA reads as TGTGCCAGCAGCCAAGAGGGGTCCAGGGCTGAAGCTTTCTTT.

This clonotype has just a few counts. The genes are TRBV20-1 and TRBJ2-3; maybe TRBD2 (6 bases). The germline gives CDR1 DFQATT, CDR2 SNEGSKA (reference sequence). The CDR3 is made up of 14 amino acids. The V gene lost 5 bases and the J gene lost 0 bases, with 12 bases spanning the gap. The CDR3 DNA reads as TGCAGTGCTCCCGGGACTCTCAGCACAGATACGCAGTATTTT. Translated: CSAPGTLSTDTQYF.

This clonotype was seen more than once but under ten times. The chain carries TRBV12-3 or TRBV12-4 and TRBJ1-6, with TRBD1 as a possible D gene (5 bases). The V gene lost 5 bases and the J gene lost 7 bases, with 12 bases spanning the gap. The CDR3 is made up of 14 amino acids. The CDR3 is CASSLRGGNSPLHF. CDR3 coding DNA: TGTGCCAGCAGTCTACGGGGGGGGAATTCACCCCTCCACTTT.

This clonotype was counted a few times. DNA of the CDR3: TGTGCCAGCAGTTTGCAGGGCGATACTGGAAACACCATATATTTT. This sequence encodes CASSLQGDTGNTIYF. This chain links TRBV7-8 with TRBJ1-3; the D gene is possibly TRBD1 (5 bases). Trimming removed 6 bases from V and 2 bases from J, with 14 bases in between. The CDR3 extends over 15 amino acids. Germline V gene lookup returns CDR1 SGHVS and CDR2 FQNEAQ.

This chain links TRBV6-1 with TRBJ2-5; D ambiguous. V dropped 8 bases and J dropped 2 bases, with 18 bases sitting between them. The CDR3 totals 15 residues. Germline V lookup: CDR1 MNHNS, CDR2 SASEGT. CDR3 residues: CASLHNSQAQETQYF. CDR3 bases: TGTGCCAGCCTACACAACAGCCAAGCGCAAGAGACCCAGTACTTC.

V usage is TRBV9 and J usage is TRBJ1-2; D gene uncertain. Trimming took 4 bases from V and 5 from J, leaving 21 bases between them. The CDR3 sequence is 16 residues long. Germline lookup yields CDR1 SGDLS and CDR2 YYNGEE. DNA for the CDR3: TGTGCCAGCAGCACTATGACGGCGGGTTCTCTTTATGGCTACACCTTC. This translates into CASSTMTAGSLYGYTF.

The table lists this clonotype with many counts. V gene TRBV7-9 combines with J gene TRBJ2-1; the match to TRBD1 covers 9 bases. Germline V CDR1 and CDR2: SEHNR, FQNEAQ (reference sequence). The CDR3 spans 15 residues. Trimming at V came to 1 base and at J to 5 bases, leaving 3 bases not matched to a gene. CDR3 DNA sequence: TGTGCCAGCAGCTTAGGGGACAGGGCCCACAATGAGCAGTTCTTC. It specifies CASSLGDRAHNEQFF.

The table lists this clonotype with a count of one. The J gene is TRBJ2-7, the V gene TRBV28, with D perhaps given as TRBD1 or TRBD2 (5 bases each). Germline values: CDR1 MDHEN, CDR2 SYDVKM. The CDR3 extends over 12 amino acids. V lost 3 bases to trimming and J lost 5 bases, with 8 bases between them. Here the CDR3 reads CASSFSGHEQYV. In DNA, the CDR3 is TGTGCCAGCAGTTTTTCGGGGCACGAGCAGTACGTC.

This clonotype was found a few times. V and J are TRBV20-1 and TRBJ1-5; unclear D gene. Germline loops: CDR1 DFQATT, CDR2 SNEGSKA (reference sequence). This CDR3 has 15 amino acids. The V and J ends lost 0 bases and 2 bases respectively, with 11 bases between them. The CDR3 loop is CSARDLRGGNQPQHF. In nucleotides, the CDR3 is TGCAGTGCTAGAGATCTCCGGGGTGGCAATCAGCCCCAGCATTTT.

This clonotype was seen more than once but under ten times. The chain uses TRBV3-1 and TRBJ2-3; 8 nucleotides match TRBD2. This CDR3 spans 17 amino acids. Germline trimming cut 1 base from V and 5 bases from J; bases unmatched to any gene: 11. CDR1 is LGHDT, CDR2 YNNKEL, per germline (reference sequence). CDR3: CASSQVLAGGLGDTQYF. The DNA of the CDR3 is TGTGCCAGCAGCCAAGTATTGGCGGGGGGCCTCGGAGATACGCAGTATTTT.

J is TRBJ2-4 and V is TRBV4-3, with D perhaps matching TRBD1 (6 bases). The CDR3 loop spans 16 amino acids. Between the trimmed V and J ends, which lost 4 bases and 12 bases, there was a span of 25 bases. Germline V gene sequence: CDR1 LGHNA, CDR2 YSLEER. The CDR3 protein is CASSRVQSLQGEAQYF. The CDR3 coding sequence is TGCGCCAGCAGCCGAGTCCAGTCCCTACAGGGAGAGGCTCAGTACTTC.

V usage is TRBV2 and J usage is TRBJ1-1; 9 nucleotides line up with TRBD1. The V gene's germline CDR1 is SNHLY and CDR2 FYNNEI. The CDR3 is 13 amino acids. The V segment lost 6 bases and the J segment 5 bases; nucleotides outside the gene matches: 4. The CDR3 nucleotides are TGTGCCAGCAGACGGACAGGGGTAACTGAAGCTTTCTTT. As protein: CASRRTGVTEAFF.

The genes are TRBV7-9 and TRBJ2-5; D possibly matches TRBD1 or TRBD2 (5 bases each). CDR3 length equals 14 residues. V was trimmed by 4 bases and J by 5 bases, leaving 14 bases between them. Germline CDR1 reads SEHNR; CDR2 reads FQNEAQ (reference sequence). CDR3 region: CASSSPLGTETQYF. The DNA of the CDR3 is TGTGCCAGCAGCTCCCCTTTGGGGACGGAGACCCAGTACTTC.

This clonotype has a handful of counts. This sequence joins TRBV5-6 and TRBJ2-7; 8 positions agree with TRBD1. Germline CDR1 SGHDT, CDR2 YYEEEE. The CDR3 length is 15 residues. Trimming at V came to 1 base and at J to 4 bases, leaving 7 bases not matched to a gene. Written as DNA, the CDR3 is TGTGCCAGCAGCTTGCGGACAGGGAATGTGTACGAGCAGTACTTC. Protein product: CASSLRTGNVYEQYF.

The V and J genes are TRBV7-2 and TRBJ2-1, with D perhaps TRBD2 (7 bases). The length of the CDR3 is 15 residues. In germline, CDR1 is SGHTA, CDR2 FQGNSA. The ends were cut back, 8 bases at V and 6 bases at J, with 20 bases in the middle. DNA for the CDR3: TGTGCCAGCGACCCGAGGGGGGGCGTTGTCAATGAGCAGTTCTTC. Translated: CASDPRGGVVNEQFF. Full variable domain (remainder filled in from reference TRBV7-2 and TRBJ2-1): GAGVSQSPSNKVTEKGKDVELRCDPISGHTALYWYRQSLGQGLEFLIYFQGNSAPDKSGLPSDRFSAERTGGSVSTLTIQRTQQEDSAVYLCASDPRGGVVNEQFFGPGTRLTVL.

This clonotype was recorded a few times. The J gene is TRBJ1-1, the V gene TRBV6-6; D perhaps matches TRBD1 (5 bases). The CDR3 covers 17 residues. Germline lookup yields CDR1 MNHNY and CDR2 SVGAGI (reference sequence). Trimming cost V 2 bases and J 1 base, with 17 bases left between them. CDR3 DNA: TGTGCCAGCAGTTACGGGGCTACAAGTACGCCGAACACTGAAGCTTTCTTT. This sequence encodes CASSYGATSTPNTEAFF.

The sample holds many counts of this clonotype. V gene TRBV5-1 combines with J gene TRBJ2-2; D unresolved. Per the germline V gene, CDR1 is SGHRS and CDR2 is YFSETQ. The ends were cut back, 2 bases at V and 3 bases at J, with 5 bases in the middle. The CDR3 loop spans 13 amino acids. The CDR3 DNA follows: TGCGCCAGCAGCTTCCGGGACACCGGGGAGCTGTTTTTT. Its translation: CASSFRDTGELFF.

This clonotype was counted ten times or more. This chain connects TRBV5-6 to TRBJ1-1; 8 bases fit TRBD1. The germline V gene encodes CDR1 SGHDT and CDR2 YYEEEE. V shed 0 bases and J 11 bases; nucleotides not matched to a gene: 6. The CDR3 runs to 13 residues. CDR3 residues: CASSLGQGASAFF. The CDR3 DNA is TGTGCCAGCAGCTTGGGGCAGGGGGCGTCGGCTTTCTTT.

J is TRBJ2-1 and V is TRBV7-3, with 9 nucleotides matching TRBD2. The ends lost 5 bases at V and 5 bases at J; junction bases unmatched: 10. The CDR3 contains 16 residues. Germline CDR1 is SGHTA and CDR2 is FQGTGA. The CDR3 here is CASSQSIAGDHNEQFF. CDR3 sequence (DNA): TGTGCCAGCAGCCAATCAATAGCGGGGGATCACAATGAGCAGTTCTTC.

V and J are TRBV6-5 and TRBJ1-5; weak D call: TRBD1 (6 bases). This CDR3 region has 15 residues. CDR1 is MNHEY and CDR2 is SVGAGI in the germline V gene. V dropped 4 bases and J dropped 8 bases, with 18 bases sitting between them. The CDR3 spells CASSLNRARGKPQHF. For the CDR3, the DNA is TGTGCCAGCAGTTTAAACAGGGCGAGGGGGAAGCCCCAGCATTTT.

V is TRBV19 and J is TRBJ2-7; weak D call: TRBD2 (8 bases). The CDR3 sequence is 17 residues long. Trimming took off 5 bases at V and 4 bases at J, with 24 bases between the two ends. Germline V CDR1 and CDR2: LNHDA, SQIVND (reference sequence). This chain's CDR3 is CASSVDSGGTAFYEQYF. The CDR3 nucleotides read TGTGCCAGTAGTGTGGACTCGGGGGGGACAGCTTTTTACGAGCAGTACTTC.

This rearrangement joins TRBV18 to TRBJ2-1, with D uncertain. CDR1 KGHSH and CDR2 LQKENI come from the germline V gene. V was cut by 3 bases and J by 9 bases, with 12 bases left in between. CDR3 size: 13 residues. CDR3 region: CASSPDQSGEQFF. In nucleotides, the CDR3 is TGTGCCAGCTCACCTGACCAGAGTGGTGAGCAGTTCTTC.

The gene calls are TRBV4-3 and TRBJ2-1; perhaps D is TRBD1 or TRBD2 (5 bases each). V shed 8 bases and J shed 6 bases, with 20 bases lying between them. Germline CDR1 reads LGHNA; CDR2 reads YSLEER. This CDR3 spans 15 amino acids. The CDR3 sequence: CASADLGGAFNEQFF. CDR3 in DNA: TGCGCCAGCGCAGACCTTGGGGGAGCCTTCAATGAGCAGTTCTTC.

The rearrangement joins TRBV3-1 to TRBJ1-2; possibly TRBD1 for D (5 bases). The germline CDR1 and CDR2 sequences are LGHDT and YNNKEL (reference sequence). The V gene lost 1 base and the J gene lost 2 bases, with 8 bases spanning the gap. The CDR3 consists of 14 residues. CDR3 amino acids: CASSQVNRNYGYTF. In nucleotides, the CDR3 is TGTGCCAGCAGCCAAGTCAACAGGAACTATGGCTACACCTTC.

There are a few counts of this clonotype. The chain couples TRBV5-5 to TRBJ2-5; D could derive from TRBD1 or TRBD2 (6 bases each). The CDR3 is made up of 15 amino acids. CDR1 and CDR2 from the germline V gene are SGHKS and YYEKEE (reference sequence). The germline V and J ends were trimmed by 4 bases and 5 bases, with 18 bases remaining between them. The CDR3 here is CASSLGLLQGETQYF. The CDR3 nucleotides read TGTGCCAGCAGCCTGGGACTCCTCCAGGGGGAGACCCAGTACTTC. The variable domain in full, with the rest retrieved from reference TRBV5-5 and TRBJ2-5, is DAGVTQSPTHLIKTRGQQVTLRCSPISGHKSVSWYQQVLGQGPQFIFQYYEKEERGRGNFPDRFSARQFPNYSSELNVNALLLGDSALYLCASSLGLLQGETQYFGPGTRLLVL.

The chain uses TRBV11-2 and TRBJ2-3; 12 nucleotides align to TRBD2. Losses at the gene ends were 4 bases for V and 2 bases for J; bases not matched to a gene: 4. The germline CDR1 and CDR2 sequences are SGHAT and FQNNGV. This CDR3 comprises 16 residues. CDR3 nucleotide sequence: TGTGCCAGCAGCTCTCGACTAGCGGGGGTCACAGATACGCAGTATTTT. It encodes CASSSRLAGVTDTQYF.

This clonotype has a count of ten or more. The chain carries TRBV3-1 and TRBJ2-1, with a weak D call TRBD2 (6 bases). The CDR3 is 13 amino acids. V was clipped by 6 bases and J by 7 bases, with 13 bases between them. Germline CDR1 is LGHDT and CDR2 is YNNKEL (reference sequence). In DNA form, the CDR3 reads TGTGCCAGCAGTCCCCGCCGGGGGAATGAGCAGTTCTTC. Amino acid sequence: CASSPRRGNEQFF.

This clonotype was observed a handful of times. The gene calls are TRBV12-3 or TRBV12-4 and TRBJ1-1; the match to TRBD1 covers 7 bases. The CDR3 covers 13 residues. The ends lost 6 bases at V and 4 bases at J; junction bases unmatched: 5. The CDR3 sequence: CASRPSGGTEAFF. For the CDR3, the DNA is TGTGCCAGCAGGCCTTCAGGGGGCACTGAAGCTTTCTTT.

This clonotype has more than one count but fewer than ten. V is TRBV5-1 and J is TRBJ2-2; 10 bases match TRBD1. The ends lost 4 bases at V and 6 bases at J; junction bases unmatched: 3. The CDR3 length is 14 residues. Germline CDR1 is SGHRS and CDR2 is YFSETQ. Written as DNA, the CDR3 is TGCGCCAGCAGCGAGGGGACAGGGGCCGGGGAGCTGTTTTTT. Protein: CASSEGTGAGELFF.

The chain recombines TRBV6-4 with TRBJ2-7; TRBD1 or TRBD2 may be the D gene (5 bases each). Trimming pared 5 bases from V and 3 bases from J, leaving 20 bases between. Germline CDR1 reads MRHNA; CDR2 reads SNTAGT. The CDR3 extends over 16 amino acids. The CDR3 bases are TGTGCCAGCAGTCGCGATCTCGGGACCCCTATCTACGAGCAGTACTTC. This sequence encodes CASSRDLGTPIYEQYF.

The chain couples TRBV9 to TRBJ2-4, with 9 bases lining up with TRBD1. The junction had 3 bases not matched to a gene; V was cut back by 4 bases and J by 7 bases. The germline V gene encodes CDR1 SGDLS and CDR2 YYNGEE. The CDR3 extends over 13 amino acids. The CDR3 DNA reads TGTGCCAGCAGCAAGACAGGGGGGAACATTCAGTACTTC. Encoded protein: CASSKTGGNIQYF.

CDR3 sequence: CASRLFLGNSNQPQHF. CDR3 DNA sequence: TGTGCCAGTAGACTATTCCTCGGGAATAGCAATCAGCCCCAGCATTTT. The chain couples TRBV19 to TRBJ1-5; no clear D gene. Trimming cost V 6 bases and J 0 bases, with 15 bases left between them. Germline V CDR1 and CDR2: LNHDA, SQIVND (reference sequence). This CDR3 is 16 amino acids long.